A single sample is the source of the 5 T cell receptor beta chains below, sequenced in a study of blood T cell repertoires in COVID-19. The table came from immunoSEQ multiplex PCR; TCRdb's copy has only in-frame clones and leaves some out. The sample records about 200,000 clones, approximately 84% being singletons. Input material: peripheral blood. These receptors all come from a human donor with acute or convalescent COVID-19. The donor label of this sample is uncertain.

J is TRBJ2-1 and V is TRBV27, with a weak D call TRBD1 (6 bases). Per germline, CDR1 MNHEY and CDR2 SMNVEV (reference sequence). V was trimmed by 6 bases and J by 6 bases, leaving 15 bases between them. The CDR3 has 14 amino acids. The CDR3 DNA reads as TGTGCCAGCAGCCCGGGACAATTATCCAATGAGCAGTTCTTC. This encodes CASSPGQLSNEQFF.

This chain links TRBV19 with TRBJ2-3, with 7 bases aligning to TRBD1. Germline V gene lookup returns CDR1 LNHDA and CDR2 SQIVND (reference sequence). This CDR3 has 15 amino acids. The ends lost 3 bases at V and 2 bases at J; junction bases unmatched: 5. The CDR3 nucleotides are TGTGCCAGTAGTATGCGGACAGGAGCCACAGATACGCAGTATTTT. The encoded protein is CASSMRTGATDTQYF.

A remark on this clone: Within the sample, other DNA sequences also encode this same CDR3. V usage is TRBV19 and J usage is TRBJ1-5; D might be TRBD1 (5 bases). Trimming cost V 0 bases and J 2 bases, with 5 bases left between them. Germline assignment: CDR1 LNHDA and CDR2 SQIVND (reference sequence). The CDR3 has 14 amino acids. The CDR3 spells CASSIEQGNQPQHF. As DNA, the CDR3 is TGTGCCAGTAGTATAGAACAGGGCAATCAGCCCCAGCATTTT.

V and J are TRBV2 and TRBJ1-4; unclear D gene. The germline V gene has CDR1 SNHLY and CDR2 FYNNEI. Between the trimmed V and J ends, which lost 10 bases and 5 bases, there was a span of 17 bases. The CDR3 runs to 14 residues. The CDR3 spells CAKGTGSRNEKLFF. The CDR3 region has the DNA TGTGCCAAGGGTACGGGGAGTAGAAATGAAAAACTGTTTTTT.

The chain is built from TRBV4-1 and TRBJ1-1; perhaps TRBD1 as D (6 bases). Trimming left V 1 base short and J 0 bases short, with 12 bases between. CDR1 MGHRA and CDR2 YSYEKL come from the germline V gene. This CDR3 contains 16 residues. DNA of the CDR3: TGCGCCAGCAGCCAAGGGGCGGGGGGCATGAACACTGAAGCTTTCTTT. Translated: CASSQGAGGMNTEAFF.